These 9 T cell receptor beta chains were sequenced from one sample in a study of cytomegalovirus exposure and HLA in healthy donors. PCR employed 60 Vbeta and 13 Jbeta primers. Clones were read by immunoSEQ multiplex PCR, and TCRdb kept only the in-frame ones, dropping some. This table holds fewer than 150,000 clones, roughly 80% found once. The sequencing sample was made of PBMCs. These receptor sequences come from a woman in her thirties or forties in good health and CMV-seronegative.

This chain uses TRBV7-9 with TRBJ1-1; D is uncertain. Deletions cut 1 base from V and 4 bases from J, with 10 bases between. The CDR3 has 14 residues. Germline lookup yields CDR1 SEHNR and CDR2 FQNEAQ (reference sequence). For the CDR3, the DNA is TGTGCCAGCAGCTTAGTATTGAGGAGCACTGAAGCTTTCTTT. Translating it yields CASSLVLRSTEAFF.

The chain joins TRBV2 to TRBJ2-1; TRBD1 might be the D (6 bases). This CDR3 has 18 residues. From germline, CDR1 is SNHLY and CDR2 FYNNEI. V was pared by 8 bases and J by 1 base, with 24 bases between. The CDR3 protein is CASGVTRGNRLSYNEQFF. As DNA, the CDR3 is TGTGCCAGCGGGGTAACCAGGGGCAATCGCCTTTCCTACAATGAGCAGTTCTTC. Using reference TRBV2 and TRBJ2-1 for the parts outside the CDR3, the full variable domain is EPEVTQTPSHQVTQMGQEVILRCVPISNHLYFYWYRQILGQKVEFLVSFYNNEISEKSEIFDDQFSVERPDGSNFTLKIRSTKLEDSAMYFCASGVTRGNRLSYNEQFFGPGTRLTVL.

This chain connects TRBV6-5 to TRBJ2-1; 10 bases are shared with TRBD1. Germline V CDR1 and CDR2: MNHEY, SVGAGI. The CDR3 is made up of 15 amino acids. J gave up 4 bases and V 6 bases, and 6 bases lay outside the gene matches. CDR3 sequence reads: CASRDRGLGYNEQFF. DNA of the CDR3: TGTGCCAGCAGAGACAGGGGGCTAGGTTACAATGAGCAGTTCTTC.

This clone was recorded once. The chain joins TRBV5-1 to TRBJ1-2, with D possibly matching TRBD1 (5 bases). V was pared by 3 bases and J by 8 bases, with 14 bases between. The germline V gene has CDR1 SGHRS and CDR2 YFSETQ. The CDR3 totals 13 residues. CDR3 DNA sequence: TGCGCCAGCAGCTCACCAGGGAACGGAGGCTACACCTTC. As protein: CASSSPGNGGYTF.

The chain links TRBV27 to TRBJ1-5; the match to TRBD1 covers 9 bases. With V trimmed by 4 bases and J by 0 bases, 1 base remained unmatched. Germline V gene sequence: CDR1 MNHEY, CDR2 SMNVEV (reference sequence). This CDR3 has 15 amino acids. The CDR3 DNA is TGTGCCAGCAGTTGGACAGGGGATAGCAATCAGCCCCAGCATTTT. It encodes CASSWTGDSNQPQHF.

The V and J genes are TRBV2 and TRBJ2-6; no firm D call. Germline CDR1 reads SNHLY; CDR2 reads FYNNEI. CDR3 length: 14 residues. V lost 5 bases to trimming and J lost 4 bases, with 9 bases between them. The CDR3 DNA follows: TGTGCCAGCAGTACAGAGTCAGGGGCCAACGTCCTGACTTTC. It codes for CASSTESGANVLTF.

The chain joins TRBV7-8 to TRBJ1-4; D is uncertain. Trimming removed 5 bases from V and 8 bases from J, with 12 bases in between. CDR1 is SGHVS and CDR2 is FQNEAQ in the germline V gene. The CDR3 has 13 amino acids. CDR3 DNA: TGTGCCAGCAGCCCCGGGGTCGCCGAAAAACTGTTTTTT. The encoded protein is CASSPGVAEKLFF.

This chain connects TRBV5-6 to TRBJ2-5; 10 bases are shared with TRBD1. The DNA end is more similar to TRBJ2-7, so the J call may be wrong. This CDR3 has 19 residues. Germline-derived CDR1 and CDR2 are SGHDT and YYEEEE. The DNA for the CDR3 is TGTGCCAGCAGCTTAGCCCGGGACAGGGGAGTGCTGCGATCCTACGAGCAGTACTTC. Translation gives CASSLARDRGVLRSYEQYF.

V usage is TRBV4-1 and J usage is TRBJ2-1; TRBD2 matches at 7 bases. Germline loops: CDR1 MGHRA, CDR2 YSYEKL. There are 18 residues in the CDR3. The ends lost 4 bases at V and 0 bases at J; junction bases unmatched: 12. The CDR3: CASSPGGVRGSSYNEQFF. The CDR3 DNA follows: TGCGCCAGCAGCCCTGGGGGGGTGCGGGGGAGCTCCTACAATGAGCAGTTCTTC.